A single sample is the source of the 25 T cell receptor beta chains below, sequenced in a study of blood T cell repertoires in COVID-19. TCRdb's copy holds only in-frame clones and misses some; the assay was immunoSEQ multiplex PCR. This sample has about 190,000 clones, with roughly nine tenths found just once. Sequencing input: peripheral blood. Receptors were obtained from a man aged 35-49 years with acute or convalescent COVID-19.

This clone occurred a few times. The rearrangement uses TRBV27 and TRBJ2-7, with D possibly matching TRBD1 (6 bases). The germline V gene has CDR1 MNHEY and CDR2 SMNVEV (reference sequence). With 6 bases removed from V and 2 bases from J, the gap between germline ends came to 14 bases. The CDR3 has 14 residues. The CDR3 sequence is CASRSSTGPYEQYF. In DNA, the CDR3 is TGTGCCAGCAGGTCCTCGACAGGACCCTACGAGCAGTACTTC.

V usage is TRBV9 and J usage is TRBJ1-2; 7 bases line up with TRBD1. The CDR3 is 15 residues long. Germline V gene sequence: CDR1 SGDLS, CDR2 YYNGEE. The V segment lost 4 bases and the J segment 4 bases; nucleotides outside the gene matches: 10. The CDR3 sequence is CASSLGAGTVYGYTF. The CDR3 DNA reads TGTGCCAGCAGCCTGGGGGCCGGGACAGTCTATGGCTACACCTTC.

The chain carries TRBV4-2 and TRBJ2-7; D gene ambiguous. CDR1 and CDR2 (germline): LGHNA, YNFKEQ. This CDR3 region has 18 residues. The ends were cut back, 0 bases at V and 2 bases at J, with 20 bases in the middle. The CDR3 bases are TGTGCCAGCAGCCAAGATCGACATGGCCGCTCCCCTGCCTACGAGCAGTACTTC. This codes for CASSQDRHGRSPAYEQYF.

The rearrangement uses TRBV5-3 and TRBJ1-1; tentatively, D is TRBD1 (5 bases). TRBV5-3 is an ORF, and what it does is uncertain. V lost 1 base, J lost 0 bases, and 13 bases lay in between. The CDR3 totals 16 residues. CDR3 in DNA: TGTGCCAGAAGCTTGTGGGGGGTTCCGATGAACACTGAAGCTTTCTTT. Translated, it gives CARSLWGVPMNTEAFF.

The chain carries TRBV5-6 and TRBJ1-2; 10 nucleotides match TRBD1. CDR3 size: 15 residues. Germline V gene sequence: CDR1 SGHDT, CDR2 YYEEEE. Trimming took 4 bases from V and 8 from J; bases not matched to a gene: 11. CDR3 region: CASSPGTGVWEGYTF. For the CDR3, the DNA is TGTGCCAGCAGCCCCGGGACAGGGGTTTGGGAAGGCTACACCTTC.

V is TRBV6-5 and J is TRBJ2-1; TRBD1 matches 12 bases. In germline, CDR1 is MNHEY, CDR2 SVGAGI. Trimming removed 9 bases from V and 7 bases from J; junction bases left unmatched: 7. The CDR3 totals 14 residues. In nucleotides, the CDR3 is TGTGCCAGTTTCGGGGACAGGGGGCCAAATGAGCAGTTCTTC. This encodes CASFGDRGPNEQFF.

This clone occurred a few times. The chain links TRBV7-8 to TRBJ2-7, with 7 bases identical to TRBD1. This CDR3 region has 14 residues. The trim removed 7 bases at V and 3 bases at J, leaving 9 bases unmatched. The germline V gene has CDR1 SGHVS and CDR2 FQNEAQ. The chain's CDR3 is CASKPRTGYYEQYF. The CDR3 DNA sequence: TGTGCCAGCAAGCCTAGGACAGGTTACTACGAGCAGTACTTC.

This chain uses TRBV5-1 with TRBJ2-5, with TRBD1 identical over 9 bases. From germline, CDR1 is SGHRS and CDR2 YFSETQ. This CDR3 contains 14 residues. V was pared by 3 bases and J by 5 bases, with 5 bases of the junction left unmatched. In DNA form, the CDR3 reads TGCGCCAGCAGCTCCGGACAGGGGCTGGAGACCCAGTACTTC. Protein product: CASSSGQGLETQYF.

The V call is TRBV6-1, the J call TRBJ1-1, with D maybe TRBD1 (6 bases). V lost 2 bases, J lost 3 bases, and 10 bases lay in between. Germline CDR1 is MNHNS and CDR2 is SASEGT. This CDR3 has 14 amino acids. In DNA form, the CDR3 reads TGTGCCAGCAGTGAATTGGGGGCGGACACTGAAGCTTTCTTT. Encoded protein: CASSELGADTEAFF.

CDR3 residues: CASSYTPDQPQHF. The CDR3 DNA reads TGTGCCAGCAGTTACACCCCGGATCAGCCCCAGCATTTT. This chain connects TRBV6-6 to TRBJ1-5; D not certain. The CDR3 consists of 13 residues. Germline CDR1 is MNHNY and CDR2 is SVGAGI (reference sequence). Trimming pared 2 bases from V and 5 bases from J, leaving 7 bases between.

The CDR3 loop reads CASSVGQKPNYGYTF. DNA for the CDR3: TGTGCCAGCAGCGTTGGACAGAAACCCAACTATGGCTACACCTTC. V usage is TRBV9 and J usage is TRBJ1-2; tentative D call: TRBD1 (6 bases). The ends were cut back, 2 bases at V and 2 bases at J, with 13 bases in the middle. Germline CDR1 and CDR2: SGDLS and YYNGEE. This CDR3 comprises 15 residues.

The chain joins TRBV21-1 to TRBJ2-1; the table's D call, TRBD1, has no DNA check behind it. TRBV21-1 is marked as a pseudogene. This CDR3 is built from 15 residues. The CDR3 bases are TGTGCCAGCAGCAAAGACGGGACAAAGTACAATGAGCAGTTCTTC. It yields the protein CASSKDGTKYNEQFF.

V gene TRBV25-1 combines with J gene TRBJ2-2; a possible D gene is TRBD2 (6 bases). V lost 3 bases, J lost 3 bases, and 17 bases lay in between. CDR3 length: 17 amino acids. The V gene's germline CDR1 is MGHDK and CDR2 SYGVNS. The CDR3 DNA reads as TGTGCCAGCAGTGATCCTAGCTCGGGACTTTACACCGGGGAGCTGTTTTTT. Its protein product is CASSDPSSGLYTGELFF.

The CDR3: CASSGQPGEQYF. In nucleotides, the CDR3 is TGTGCCAGCAGTGGACAGCCCGGCGAGCAGTACTTC. The rearrangement links TRBV28 to TRBJ2-7; tentatively, D is TRBD1 (6 bases). From germline, CDR1 is MDHEN and CDR2 SYDVKM. The ends were cut back, 5 bases at V and 6 bases at J, with 11 bases in the middle. This CDR3 is 12 amino acids long.

The genes are TRBV6-5 and TRBJ1-2, with D perhaps matching TRBD1 (6 bases). Trimming shortened V by 6 bases and J by 1 base, and 9 bases separated the two germline ends. The germline gives CDR1 MNHEY, CDR2 SVGAGI. The length of the CDR3 is 13 residues. The CDR3 DNA follows: TGTGCCAGCAGACGACAGGTTAACTATGGCTACACCTTC. Translating it yields CASRRQVNYGYTF.

CDR3 residues: CSLKNRQGAWETQYF. The CDR3 coding sequence is TGCAGCCTTAAAAACCGACAGGGGGCGTGGGAGACCCAGTACTTC. The V and J genes are TRBV29-1 and TRBJ2-5; 10 nucleotides agree with TRBD1. Germline V gene sequence: CDR1 SQVTM, CDR2 ANQGSEA. Trimming removed 8 bases from V and 5 bases from J; junction bases left unmatched: 14. This CDR3 region has 15 residues.

This chain uses TRBV18 with TRBJ2-7, with 10 bases identical to TRBD1. CDR1 is KGHSH and CDR2 is LQKENI in the germline V gene. V was pared by 3 bases and J by 6 bases, with 14 bases of the junction left unmatched. The CDR3 is 17 amino acids. The CDR3 loop reads CASSPRGIGQGVVEQYF. CDR3 coding DNA: TGTGCCAGCTCACCGAGAGGAATTGGACAGGGGGTCGTCGAGCAGTACTTC.

This rearrangement joins TRBV5-4 to TRBJ1-2; 10 bases line up with TRBD1. The V gene end was trimmed by 5 bases and the J gene end by 4 bases; junction bases not matched to a gene: 14. Germline CDR1 SGHNT, CDR2 YYREEE (reference sequence). This CDR3 has 17 residues. The CDR3 DNA follows: TGTGCCAGCAGTCATCCGGGACAGGGGACCCATACCTATGGCTACACCTTC. Its translation: CASSHPGQGTHTYGYTF.

The chain combines TRBV7-9 with TRBJ2-5, with 12 bases lining up with TRBD2. Germline CDR1 SEHNR, CDR2 FQNEAQ (reference sequence). V lost 6 bases to trimming and J lost 1 base; unmatched junction nucleotides: 6. CDR3 length equals 16 residues. As DNA, the CDR3 is TGTGCCAGCAGTGCTACTAGCGGGGGGCTCCAAGAGACCCAGTACTTC. Translated, it gives CASSATSGGLQETQYF.

The V and J genes are TRBV6-5 and TRBJ2-2, with 9 bases aligning to TRBD2. CDR1 and CDR2 (germline): MNHEY, SVGAGI. The CDR3 runs 16 residues. The V and J ends lost 4 bases and 3 bases, in that order; junction bases with no gene match: 6. The CDR3 DNA is TGTGCCAGCAGTTCCATGACTAGCGGTTACACCGGGGAGCTGTTTTTT. As protein: CASSSMTSGYTGELFF.

This chain connects TRBV27 to TRBJ2-1; 16 bases line up with TRBD2. The length of the CDR3 is 17 residues. Unmatched junction bases numbered 8, after V lost 5 bases and J lost 7 bases. The germline CDR1 and CDR2 sequences are MNHEY and SMNVEV (reference sequence). The CDR3 is CASSPGTSGGAGNEQFF. As DNA, the CDR3 is TGTGCCAGCAGTCCGGGGACTAGCGGGGGGGCCGGGAATGAGCAGTTCTTC.

This rearrangement joins TRBV30 to TRBJ2-5; tentative D call: TRBD2 (5 bases). The germline V gene has CDR1 GTSNPN and CDR2 SVGIG (reference sequence). V lost 0 bases and J 4 bases, leaving 12 bases between the germline ends. CDR3 length: 14 residues. CDR3 residues: CAWSVGLGRETQYF. The CDR3 nucleotides read TGTGCCTGGAGTGTTGGCCTTGGGAGAGAGACCCAGTACTTC.

This clone has a handful of counts. V usage is TRBV7-9 and J usage is TRBJ1-1, with a tentative D call TRBD1 (5 bases). With 0 bases removed from V and 5 bases from J, the gap between germline ends came to 7 bases. CDR1 is SEHNR and CDR2 is FQNEAQ in the germline V gene (reference sequence). The CDR3 sequence is 13 residues long. The CDR3 nucleotides read TGTGCCAGCAGCTTAGCGCCAGGGACTGAAGCTTTCTTT. It yields the protein CASSLAPGTEAFF.

The chain has TRBV9 and TRBJ2-1; weak D call: TRBD2 (5 bases). CDR3 length equals 17 residues. Germline CDR1 reads SGDLS; CDR2 reads YYNGEE. V gave up 2 bases and J gave up 0 bases, with 15 bases separating them. As DNA, the CDR3 is TGTGCCAGCAGCGTTTTCGCCCCGGCGGGCTCCTACAATGAGCAGTTCTTC. Its protein product is CASSVFAPAGSYNEQFF.

V and J are TRBV7-9 and TRBJ1-1; TRBD1 matches 7 bases. The CDR3 consists of 14 residues. Germline lookup yields CDR1 SEHNR and CDR2 FQNEAQ (reference sequence). The ends lost 3 bases at V and 0 bases at J; junction bases unmatched: 1. As DNA, the CDR3 is TGTGCCAGCAGCTTGGGACAGATGAACACTGAAGCTTTCTTT. As protein: CASSLGQMNTEAFF.